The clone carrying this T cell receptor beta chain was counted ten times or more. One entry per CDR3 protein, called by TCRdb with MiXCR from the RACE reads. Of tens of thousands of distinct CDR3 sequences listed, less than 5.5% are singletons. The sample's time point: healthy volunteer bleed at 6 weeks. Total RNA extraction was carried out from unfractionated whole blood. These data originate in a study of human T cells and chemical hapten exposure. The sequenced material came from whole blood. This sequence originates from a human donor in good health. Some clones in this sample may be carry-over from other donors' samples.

CDR3: CASSLDSNQPQHF. The CDR3 DNA reads TGTGCCAGCAGTTTAGATAGCAATCAGCCCCAGCATTTT. This chain connects TRBV12-3 or TRBV12-4 to TRBJ1-5; D is uncertain. V dropped 1 base and J dropped 0 bases, with 1 base sitting between them. The CDR3 is 13 amino acids.